A selection of T cell receptor beta chains follows, all from one sample in a study of CD4 T cells in relation to SARS-CoV-2 and coronaviruses. Clones were read by immunoSEQ multiplex PCR, and TCRdb kept only the in-frame ones, dropping some. The table shows tens of thousands of clones, with approximately 95% occurring only once. Sequencing was carried out using naive CD4+ T cells from PBMCs. These receptors were obtained from a human donor in good health. Both conserved end residues are part of each CDR3. The D gene is left open where the match is weak. Where a row states a size, it is once, few, many or the class of an expanded clone; other rows omit it.

J | D | size | V | CDR3 | DNA
TRBJ2-2 | - | - | TRBV27 | CASSSLSGQGFRRELFF | TGTGCCAGCAGTTCTCTTTCGGGGCAGGGTTTTAGGAGGGAGCTGTTTTTT
TRBJ1-5 | TRBD1 | - | TRBV6-4 | CASSDSEREGANQPQHF | TGTGCCAGCAGTGACTCTGAGCGGGAGGGGGCCAATCAGCCCCAGCATTTT
TRBJ2-1 | TRBD2 | - | TRBV5-1 | CASNYEPGGISYNEQFF | TGCGCCAGCAACTATGAACCGGGGGGGATCTCCTACAATGAGCAGTTCTTC
TRBJ1-5 | - | - | TRBV11-2 | CASSPNTRGNQPQHF | TGTGCCAGCAGCCCGAATACAAGGGGCAATCAGCCCCAGCATTTT
TRBJ2-3 | - | once | TRBV5-6 | CASNRYSTDTQYF | TGTGCCAGCAACCGGTATAGCACAGATACGCAGTATTTT
TRBJ1-5 | - | once | TRBV7-2 | CASSSTYRAGGNQPQHF | TGTGCCAGCAGCTCTACATACAGGGCCGGTGGCAATCAGCCCCAGCATTTT
TRBJ1-1 | - | - | TRBV18 | CASSPISVGMNTEAFF | TGTGCCAGCTCACCAATCTCCGTGGGCATGAACACTGAAGCTTTCTTT
TRBJ2-7 | TRBD1 | - | TRBV5-1 | CASSLGPRGTGYCEQYF | TGCGCCAGCAGCTTGGGTCCTCGCGGGACAGGGTATTGTGAGCAGTACTTC
TRBJ2-5 | TRBD2 | - | TRBV27 | CASSWRGGTSGPETQYF | TGTGCCAGCAGTTGGAGGGGGGGGACTAGCGGCCCAGAGACCCAGTACTTC
TRBJ2-2 | - | - | TRBV27 | CASSPVRGGELFF | TGTGCCAGCAGTCCAGTGCGAGGCGGGGAGCTGTTTTTT
TRBJ2-5 | TRBD1 | - | TRBV9 | CASSAPGTGVWETQYF | TGTGCCAGCAGCGCCCCCGGGACAGGGGTGTGGGAGACCCAGTACTTC
TRBJ1-1 | - | - | TRBV5-1 | CASGGQTSTEAFF | TGCGCCAGCGGAGGACAGACCAGCACTGAAGCTTTCTTT
TRBJ1-1 | TRBD1 | once | TRBV19 | CASSIPAGGHTEAFF | TGTGCCAGTAGTATTCCGGCAGGGGGCCACACTGAAGCTTTCTTT
TRBJ2-2 | TRBD2 | - | TRBV7-7 | CASSPLAGSSLGELFF | TGTGCTAGCAGCCCCTTAGCGGGAAGTTCACTTGGGGAGCTGTTTTTT
TRBJ2-3 | TRBD1 | - | TRBV24-1 | CATGGQGLTDTQYF | TGTGCCACCGGAGGACAGGGGTTGACAGATACGCAGTATTTT
TRBJ2-7 | TRBD1 | - | TRBV9 | CASSALGGTGPYEQYF | TGTGCCAGCAGCGCCTTAGGCGGGACAGGACCCTACGAGCAGTACTTC
TRBJ2-7 | - | - | TRBV12-3/TRBV12-4 | CASSPTVGEQYF | TGTGCCAGCAGCCCGACAGTGGGCGAGCAGTACTTC
TRBJ2-3 | - | - | TRBV6-2/TRBV6-3 | CASSYSDRGTQYF | TGTGCCAGCAGTTACTCCGACCGGGGTACGCAGTATTTT
TRBJ2-6 | - | - | TRBV5-1 | CASSLGLTSGANVLTF | TGCGCCAGCAGCTTGGGGTTGACCTCTGGGGCCAACGTCCTGACTTTC
TRBJ1-1 | - | - | TRBV30 | CAWSWVRSAEAFF | TGTGCCTGGAGTTGGGTTAGGAGTGCTGAAGCTTTCTTT
TRBJ2-5 | - | - | TRBV29-1 | CSVEDVLRGETQYF | TGCAGCGTTGAAGATGTTCTACGGGGTGAGACCCAGTACTTC
TRBJ2-7 | - | - | TRBV6-5 | CASSYSFRALDEQYF | TGTGCCAGCAGTTACTCGTTCCGGGCACTGGACGAGCAGTACTTC
TRBJ1-1 | TRBD1 | - | TRBV10-3 | CAISEDRGLRTEAFF | TGTGCCATCAGTGAGGACAGGGGGCTGAGAACTGAAGCTTTCTTT
TRBJ1-5 | - | few | TRBV7-8 | CASSLGRIGQPQHF | TGTGCCAGCAGCTTAGGTAGAATCGGTCAGCCCCAGCATTTT
TRBJ1-6 | - | - | TRBV30 | CAWSGTLVGNSPLHF | TGTGCCTGGAGTGGGACGCTCGTGGGGAATTCACCCCTCCACTTT
TRBJ2-7 | - | - | TRBV7-9 | CASSFSGAVEQYF | TGTGCCAGCAGCTTTTCAGGGGCGGTCGAGCAGTACTTC
TRBJ1-2 | - | once | TRBV4-3 | CASSQVISGNYGYTF | TGCGCCAGCAGCCAAGTGATATCGGGGAACTATGGCTACACCTTC
TRBJ2-7 | - | once | TRBV29-1 | CSVGTSYEQYF | TGCAGCGTTGGGACGTCCTACGAGCAGTACTTC
TRBJ2-5 | TRBD1 | - | TRBV7-3 | CASSEDRDQETQYF | TGTGCCAGCAGCGAAGACAGGGACCAAGAGACCCAGTACTTC
TRBJ1-5 | TRBD1 | - | TRBV29-1 | CSATLQGARGNQPQHF | TGCAGCGCCACCCTACAGGGGGCGCGGGGCAATCAGCCCCAGCATTTT
TRBJ2-5 | TRBD2 | - | TRBV19 | CASSKGLAGEETQYF | TGTGCCAGTAGTAAGGGACTAGCGGGGGAAGAGACCCAGTACTTC
TRBJ1-2 | - | - | TRBV30 | CAWSVSFSGGSLGYTF | TGTGCCTGGAGTGTATCGTTTTCGGGGGGCTCGTTAGGCTACACCTTC
TRBJ2-5 | - | - | TRBV23-1 | CAPTHSPPWGTQETQYF | TGCGCTCCTACCCACTCGCCACCTTGGGGAACACAAGAGACCCAGTACTTC
TRBJ2-7 | - | - | TRBV5-1 | CASSLTAGAQGEQYF | TGCGCCAGCAGCTTGACGGCCGGGGCTCAAGGCGAGCAGTACTTC
TRBJ2-7 | TRBD1 | - | TRBV28 | CASSLLGQGALYEQYF | TGTGCCAGCAGTTTATTAGGTCAGGGGGCGCTCTACGAGCAGTACTTC
TRBJ1-1 | - | - | TRBV6-1 | CASSERPGGMNTEAFF | TGTGCCAGCAGTGAACGACCGGGAGGTATGAACACTGAAGCTTTCTTT
TRBJ1-4 | - | - | TRBV7-2 | CASSLDSVVSTNEKLFF | TGTGCCAGCAGCTTAGACAGTGTCGTTTCAACTAATGAAAAACTGTTTTTT
TRBJ2-3 | TRBD1 | once | TRBV5-1 | CASRRQGSSTDTQYF | TGCGCCAGCCGGCGACAGGGATCTAGCACAGATACGCAGTATTTT
TRBJ1-2 | - | - | TRBV4-1 | CASSQGHSSDGYTF | TGCGCCAGCAGCCAAGGTCATAGCTCCGATGGCTACACCTTC
TRBJ2-2 | - | - | TRBV10-3 | CAISESRSGPRGLFF | TGTGCCATCAGTGAGTCTAGGTCGGGTCCTCGGGGGCTGTTTTTT
TRBJ2-1 | - | - | TRBV15 | CATSRDWGAYNEQFF | TGTGCCACCAGCAGAGATTGGGGGGCCTACAATGAGCAGTTCTTC
TRBJ2-5 | TRBD1 | once | TRBV7-3 | CASSRGGPTETQYF | TGTGCCAGCAGCCGAGGGGGCCCGACAGAGACCCAGTACTTC
TRBJ2-2 | TRBD1 | - | TRBV5-1 | CASSSGTVNTGELFF | TGCGCCAGCAGCTCCGGGACAGTGAACACCGGGGAGCTGTTTTTT
TRBJ2-2 | - | - | TRBV19 | CASSIDPTVASGAGELFF | TGTGCCAGTAGTATAGATCCAACGGTTGCTAGTGGCGCCGGGGAGCTGTTTTTT
TRBJ1-2 | - | - | TRBV5-1 | CASSLSTTGYTF | TGCGCCAGCAGCTTGTCTACTACGGGCTACACCTTC
TRBJ2-1 | TRBD2 | once | TRBV7-8 | CASSAQLGAGSYNEQFF | TGTGCCAGCAGCGCCCAACTTGGAGCGGGATCCTACAATGAGCAGTTCTTC
TRBJ1-1 | - | - | TRBV28 | CASRSPGTEAFF | TGTGCCAGCAGGAGTCCGGGCACTGAAGCTTTCTTT
TRBJ2-2 | - | - | TRBV27 | CASSLWDLARVGTGELFF | TGTGCCAGCAGTTTATGGGATTTGGCGAGGGTAGGGACCGGGGAGCTGTTTTTT
TRBJ2-7 | - | - | TRBV6-5 | CASSPGRSFGQYF | TGTGCCAGCAGTCCAGGACGGAGCTTTGGGCAGTACTTC
TRBJ1-5 | - | - | TRBV23-1 | CASSQCEVEGNQPQHF | TGCGCCAGCAGTCAGTGCGAGGTCGAGGGCAATCAGCCCCAGCATTTT
TRBJ2-7 | TRBD2 | once | TRBV7-9 | CASSSSPSGGAGVPNEQYF | TGTGCCAGCAGCTCCTCCCCCAGCGGGGGGGCCGGCGTCCCTAACGAGCAGTACTTC
TRBJ2-3 | - | - | TRBV30 | CARLSGTDTQYF | TGTGCCCGGCTTTCAGGCACAGATACGCAGTATTTT
TRBJ2-3 | - | - | TRBV5-1 | CASSLAGPADTQYF | TGCGCCAGCAGCTTGGCCGGGCCGGCAGATACGCAGTATTTT
TRBJ2-5 | - | once | TRBV9 | CASSVDGVGQETQYF | TGTGCCAGCAGCGTAGATGGGGTGGGCCAAGAGACCCAGTACTTC
TRBJ1-6 | - | - | TRBV18 | CASSPRTSGGVSPLHF | TGTGCCAGCTCACCACGGACATCCGGCGGAGTCTCACCCCTCCACTTT